This T cell receptor (beta chain) was identified in a study of cytomegalovirus exposure and HLA in healthy donors (dated by TCRdb to between 2016 and 2019). About the full investigation: An earlier analysis of about 530 of the donors reported approximately 280 Gb of sequence data and 100 million to 120 million unique TCR beta sequences obtained from around 170 million T cells. Typing coverage varied by locus: 629-630 donors for A, B, C, DRB1 and DQB1; approximately 560 for DQA1; about 570 for DPA1; around 450 for DPB1. To predict cytomegalovirus infection status, the study combined high-throughput TCR immunosequencing, statistical association of individual TCRs with disease status, and machine learning. Rather than using new phenotypic data, the later analysis identified candidate immune exposures from TCR beta sequences and from how often those sequences occurred across donors. To decide whether each TCR beta V gene segment behaved as functional or pseudogenic, an earlier analysis of some 580 of the donors relied on high-throughput TCR beta sequencing. Both class I and class II loci were covered by HLA typing, at four-digit resolution. A few DR-DQ haplotypes were treated as single units for association and clustering because of strong linkage in the cohort. The T cell repertoires of 666 subjects were profiled by immunosequencing and related to cytomegalovirus serostatus. Genome-wide SNP genotypes for about three fifths of the roughly 670 donors were used in a later genetic analysis, which treated that subset as a discovery cohort. The study aimed to test whether cataloging public T cell receptors could reveal signatures of past pathogen exposure. Donor age, sex, ethnicity and CMV serostatus were collected together with the repertoire data. Of the 350 to 450 genotyped donors, over 70% fell in the genetic ancestry cluster associated with self-reported Caucasian donors. Besides the first cohort of roughly 700 subjects, a separate validation cohort made up of about 120 different subjects was used. All discovery cohort repertoires had been generated using a single sequencing platform. An early release that covered 640 HLA-typed donors contained about 290 gigabases of sequencing data and 80 million or so unique TCR sequences. On average, over 200,000 unique TCR beta nucleotide sequences were sequenced per donor among 398 genotyped donors of the cohort, with 15% to 20% of those sequences being non-productive. A later analysis re-examined previously published TCR beta repertoires from about 670 donors and added high-resolution HLA genotyping to investigate patterns of TCR occurrence.

About this clone itself: Its antigen specificity is not known. No much larger clone exists at a distance of one base, and base qualities are not known.

The germline V gene gives CDR1 as SGHRS and CDR2 as YFSETQ. The CDR3 measures 17 amino acids from cysteine to phenylalanine. The CDR3 DNA has 51 bases and is translated from base 1. Cut back by 2 bases and 2 bases, the V and J ends lie 16 bases apart. In total, roughly 670 healthy bone marrow donors made up the cohort. At the time of sampling, every cohort member was nominally healthy, though immune exposures that went unrecorded were likely present. The donor tested CMV seronegative and was one of the 352 seronegative cohort members. Each donor provided a peripheral blood sample, and peripheral blood mononuclear cells were used for TCR beta sequencing. Genomic DNA was extracted from the blood cell samples with the Qiagen DNeasy Blood Extraction Kit. Broader findings and caveats from the paper: The 87-base-pair reads could not distinguish some IMGT-functional V segments, including TRBV6-2 and TRBV6-3, so those segments were excluded. Specific HLA alleles were associated with roughly 16,000 TCR beta sequences at a false discovery rate of 0.05 in a later analysis. In the study, 150 to 200 TCR beta chains were listed as associated with cytomegalovirus. A later analysis reported that several top co-occurrence clusters appeared linked to parvovirus B19, influenza, CMV and Epstein-Barr virus. Most CMV-associated TCR beta chains appeared to be HLA-restricted in a later analysis, and the HLA associations seemed to be driven largely by CMV exposure. The authors suggested that the approach could potentially be extended to other disease states and immunological phenotypes. Across donors, most TCR sequences were observed very rarely, whereas some public TCRs were present in many individuals. Because HLA typing was unavailable for some donors at each locus, only the typed subset was used in association tests. V-gene and J-gene trimming of TCR beta chains was associated with a missense DCLRE1C variant in a later genetic analysis, and the association was replicated in an independent cohort. According to a later analysis, TCR association rates differed among HLA loci, with DRB1 alleles showing the most associated TCRs and HLA-C alleles showing the fewest. When HLA alleles, especially DR and DQ, strongly co-occurred, attributing TCR associations to individual alleles was difficult. Approximately 16 rarely observed V segments, including chromosome 9 orphons, were excluded from the earlier analysis of about 500 of the donors because counts were too low. Immune exposure information for the cohort was limited to CMV serostatus. The classifier was reported to diagnose cytomegalovirus status with high specificity and sensitivity in both the original and validation cohorts. According to a later genetic analysis, donors in an Asian-associated ancestry cluster had fewer N-insertions in productive TCRs than the approximately 690-donor mean. Linkage disequilibrium might explain the correlated functional status among segregating V segments, but an unknown experimental factor could not be ruled out. A further reported finding was that TCR beta sequences accurately predicted the HLA-A and HLA-B alleles for most subjects in the first cohort. This cohort had only TCR beta chains sequenced, and the lack of alpha or paired-chain data limited which features could be detected. A cluster of highly shared sequence variants was judged likely to be a technical artifact of the sequencing pipeline. Broadly in line with IMGT annotations, most TCR beta V segments showed up in productive rearrangements about 90% or about 30% of the time in an earlier analysis of around 600 of the donors. Three of the identified cytomegalovirus-associated TCR beta chains were confirmed in vitro to be specific for cytomegalovirus antigens. Presence/absence analyses assumed roughly uniform sequencing depth across donors, an assumption that may not hold. A later analysis found that HLA-associated TCR beta chains were more clonally expanded and had lower generation probabilities than equally common non-associated chains.

The library was produced with the immunoSEQ multiplex PCR assay. The multiplex PCR relied on a mix of 60 forward primers for TCR Vbeta segments and 13 reverse primers for TCR Jbeta segments. The CDR3 region of rearranged TCR beta genes was amplified from genomic DNA with a multiplex PCR assay. On the Illumina HiSeq System, the amplified TCR beta libraries were sequenced as 87-base-pair reads. As for the original processing: In a later analysis, tens of millions of unique TCR beta chains were counted across the 500 to 850 repertoires, and roughly 10 million of these chains were shared by at least two donors. A nearest-neighbor algorithm error-corrected the raw reads and collapsed the reads into unique sequences, merging closely related sequences to remove PCR and sequencing errors. Alignment of CDR3 sequences to IMGT reference sequences was used to assign V, D and J gene segments. Each retained sequence needed at least a six-nucleotide match to both a V gene segment and a J gene segment. Rearrangements were classified as productive when the CDR3 lacked stop codons and remained in frame with V and J, and all other rearrangements were classified as non-productive. Following IMGT convention, CDR3 was defined as the stretch from the second conserved V-encoded cysteine up to the conserved J-encoded phenylalanine. The earlier analysis of 500 to 600 of the donors excluded sequences that lacked an unambiguous match to a single V gene segment. An earlier analysis of several hundred of the donors called V segments functional above 56.7% productive rearrangements and segregating when the between-donor standard deviation exceeded 5%. To diagnose cytomegalovirus status from the catalog of TCR beta chain sequences, a statistical classification framework was built. A later analysis assigned V and J genes by comparing TCR nucleotide sequences with IMGT/GENE-DB human TR gene sequences. In a later analysis, CDR3 sequences and most-parsimonious VDJ recombination scenarios were assigned using the TCRdist pipeline. A later analysis defined each TCR beta chain by its CDR3 amino acid sequence plus V-gene family, and excluded reads lacking a unique V-gene family. To address suspected cross-contamination and a sequencing artifact, a later analysis removed roughly 580 highly shared, low-generation-probability nucleotide sequences. In a later analysis, a clonal expansion index was calculated for each public chain from normalized within-repertoire ranks of inferred template counts. Generation probabilities in a later analysis came from a VDJ recombination model fitted to out-of-frame rearrangements, and those results were checked against IGoR. Hypergeometric tests were used in a later analysis to score TCR-TCR, TCR-HLA and TCR-CMV co-occurrence, with a repertoire-size bias correction applied to the TCR pairs. False discovery rates were estimated in a later analysis by permuting HLA or CMV assignments 20 times. In a later analysis, co-occurring TCRs were grouped with DBSCAN, and TCRdist sequence similarity was added when clustering was performed within HLA-allele-positive subsets. Co-occurrence clustering excluded repertoires with fewer than 30,000 or more than 120,000 public chains, plus five with anomalous nucleotide sharing. This is the immuneACCESS table as TCRdb keeps it, with only in-frame sequences that have V and J called. A part of the clones is gone; compared with another copy, unresolved V genes explain less than half, and the rest is unexplained. The V and J calls and clone size are taken from that table; D and trimming were inferred from the DNA. The sample includes 100,000 to 150,000 clones, with 65% to 90% observed a single time. In total, the top ten clones hold 1% to 1.5% of the sample.

The source of this sequence is a girl between 2 and 10 years old in good health and CMV-seronegative. The sequence is built from TRBV5-1 and TRBJ1-4, with a tentative D gene TRBD1 over 6 matching bases. Sequences were obtained from PBMCs. CDR3 protein: CASSLSQGRSTNEKLFF. Here is the DNA: TGCGCCAGCAGCTTATCACAGGGAAGGAGTACTAATGAAAAACTGTTTTTT.